The 17 T cell receptor beta chains presented below share a single source sample, sequenced in a study of T cell responses to AZD1222 COVID-19 vaccine. Libraries were prepared by immunoSEQ multiplex PCR; TCRdb keeps only in-frame clonotypes and omits some of them. Here the sample spans 65,000 to 70,000 clones, roughly 86% being singletons. The specimen was peripheral blood, collected on day 0 of AZD1222 vaccination. The receptors here all came from an adult in good health.

The chain employs TRBV6-6 and TRBJ2-7, with TRBD2 matching over 11 bases. The V gene end was trimmed by 6 bases and the J gene end by 4 bases; junction bases not matched to a gene: 2. There are 13 residues in the CDR3. Per the germline V gene, CDR1 is MNHNY and CDR2 is SVGAGI (reference sequence). CDR3 amino acids: CASRGTSGYEQYF. CDR3 nucleotide sequence: TGTGCCAGCAGGGGGACTAGCGGATACGAGCAGTACTTC.

The chain is built from TRBV25-1 and TRBJ1-5; 9 bases align to TRBD1. V shed 2 bases, J shed 3 bases, and the junction held 5 bases outside the gene matches. CDR1 and CDR2 (germline): MGHDK, SYGVNS. The CDR3 length is 16 residues. This CDR3 reads CASSEGTGRANQPQHF. The CDR3 DNA reads TGTGCCAGCAGTGAAGGGACAGGGCGGGCCAATCAGCCCCAGCATTTT. Full variable domain (remainder filled in from reference TRBV25-1 and TRBJ1-5): EADIYQTPRYLVIGTGKKITLECSQTMGHDKMYWYQQDPGMELHLIHYSYGVNSTEKGDLSSESTVSRIRTEHFPLTLESARPSHTSQYLCASSEGTGRANQPQHFGDGTRLSIL.

This chain links TRBV4-1 with TRBJ2-7, with a possible D match to TRBD1 (5 bases). This CDR3 spans 16 amino acids. The germline CDR1 and CDR2 sequences are MGHRA and YSYEKL. V was shortened by 0 bases and J by 1 base, with 13 bases between the two germline ends. CDR3 nucleotides: TGCGCCAGCAGCCAAGATGGCAGGGATAGATCCTACGAGCAGTACTTC. Translating it yields CASSQDGRDRSYEQYF.

The chain recombines TRBV3-1 (or the pseudogene TRBV3-2) with TRBJ1-5; the D gene is possibly TRBD1 (5 bases). This CDR3 spans 16 amino acids. V lost 1 base and J 0 bases, leaving 10 bases between the germline ends. Germline V lookup: CDR1 LGHDT, CDR2 YNNKEL (reference sequence). This CDR3 reads CASSQGGGYSNQPQHF. CDR3 DNA sequence: TGTGCCAGCAGCCAAGGCGGGGGTTATAGCAATCAGCCCCAGCATTTT.

V is TRBV3-1 (or the pseudogene TRBV3-2) and J is TRBJ2-2; 10 nucleotides match TRBD1. Unmatched junction bases numbered 7, after V lost 5 bases and J lost 4 bases. The CDR3 loop spans 16 amino acids. The germline V gene encodes CDR1 LGHDT and CDR2 YNNKEL (reference sequence). The CDR3 here is CASSSWDRGPTGELFF. CDR3 sequence (DNA): TGTGCCAGCAGCTCGTGGGACAGGGGACCCACCGGGGAGCTGTTTTTT.

The chain employs TRBV5-1 and TRBJ1-6; 12 bases map to TRBD1. The CDR3 runs to 18 residues. Germline CDR1 and CDR2: SGHRS and YFSETQ. V was clipped by 2 bases and J by 9 bases; unmatched bases: 12. CDR3 sequence: CASSFAGQGATSGSPLHF. The CDR3 nucleotides read TGCGCCAGCAGCTTTGCGGGACAGGGGGCAACGAGTGGTTCACCCCTCCACTTT.

This rearrangement joins TRBV5-1 to TRBJ1-1, with D possibly matching TRBD1 (5 bases). This CDR3 is built from 15 residues. Germline CDR1 is SGHRS and CDR2 is YFSETQ. The V end lost 4 bases, the J end lost 0 bases, and 13 bases lay between the germline ends. This CDR3 is CASSIDRSMNTEAFF. The CDR3, as DNA: TGCGCCAGCAGCATTGACAGAAGCATGAACACTGAAGCTTTCTTT.

The chain joins TRBV2 to TRBJ2-5; D may be TRBD2 (6 bases). The germline V gene has CDR1 SNHLY and CDR2 FYNNEI. V lost 6 bases, J lost 5 bases, and 25 bases lay in between. CDR3 size: 17 residues. This CDR3 is CASSRGLGLGNGETQYF. CDR3 sequence (DNA): TGTGCCAGCAGCCGTGGCTTGGGACTCGGGAACGGGGAGACCCAGTACTTC. Looking up the rest from reference TRBV2 and TRBJ2-5 gives the full variable domain: EPEVTQTPSHQVTQMGQEVILRCVPISNHLYFYWYRQILGQKVEFLVSFYNNEISEKSEIFDDQFSVERPDGSNFTLKIRSTKLEDSAMYFCASSRGLGLGNGETQYFGPGTRLLVL.

The chain uses TRBV19 and TRBJ2-7, with D maybe TRBD1 (6 bases). In germline, CDR1 is LNHDA, CDR2 SQIVND (reference sequence). V lost 6 bases and J 2 bases, leaving 11 bases between the germline ends. This CDR3 region has 13 residues. CDR3 residues: CASSIQGAYEQYF. The CDR3 DNA is TGTGCCAGTAGCATACAGGGAGCCTACGAGCAGTACTTC. Complete variable domain (other parts from reference TRBV19 and TRBJ2-7): DGGITQSPKYLFRKEGQNVTLSCEQNLNHDAMYWYRQDPGQGLRLIYYSQIVNDFQKGDIAEGYSVSREKKESFPLTVTSAQKNPTAFYLCASSIQGAYEQYFGPGTRLTVT.

This clone came up once. The chain has TRBV29-1 and TRBJ1-1; D is uncertain. The CDR3 totals 11 residues. Trimming pared 3 bases from V and 5 bases from J, leaving 7 bases between. Germline lookup yields CDR1 SQVTM and CDR2 ANQGSEA. This CDR3 is CSVEPGTEAFF. CDR3 nucleotide sequence: TGCAGCGTTGAGCCGGGAACTGAAGCTTTCTTT.

J is TRBJ1-6 and V is TRBV10-1; 8 bases line up with TRBD1. Per germline, CDR1 WNHNN and CDR2 SYGVQD (reference sequence). V trimming: 0 bases; J trimming: 10 bases; junction bases outside the gene matches: 5. CDR3 length: 15 amino acids. The CDR3 is CASSESVDRASPLHF. The CDR3 DNA reads TGCGCCAGCAGTGAGTCGGTGGACAGGGCATCACCCCTCCACTTT.

The chain carries TRBV29-1 and TRBJ1-6; D is possibly TRBD1 (5 bases). The germline V gene has CDR1 SQVTM and CDR2 ANQGSEA. The CDR3 length is 12 residues. Trimming stripped 7 bases from V and 14 bases from J, with 18 bases between. The CDR3 DNA follows: TGCAGCGCCCGGCTCAGGGACCAAGCCCTCCACTTT. This encodes CSARLRDQALHF. Variable domain in full (rest from reference TRBV29-1 and TRBJ1-6): SAVISQKPSRDICQRGTSLTIQCQVDSQVTMMFWYRQQPGQSLTLIATANQGSEATYESGFVIDKFPISRPNLTFSTLTVSNMSPEDSSIYLCSARLRDQALHFGNGTRLTVT.

The rearrangement links TRBV6-2 or TRBV6-3 to TRBJ1-5, with D hard to call. Germline CDR1 MNHEY, CDR2 SVGEGT. V was cut by 4 bases and J by 3 bases, with 7 bases left in between. The CDR3 is made up of 13 amino acids. CDR3 DNA: TGTGCCAGCAGTTTCGGAAACAATCAGCCCCAGCATTTT. It specifies CASSFGNNQPQHF.

The rearrangement links TRBV6-5 to TRBJ1-1; D call uncertain. Germline V gene lookup returns CDR1 MNHEY and CDR2 SVGAGI. The V and J ends lost 0 bases and 7 bases respectively, with 6 bases between them. CDR3 length: 12 amino acids. In DNA, the CDR3 is TGTGCCAGCAGTTACTCGGGTGGTGAAGCTTTCTTT. Translated, it gives CASSYSGGEAFF.

This clone was picked up a small number of times. The V call is TRBV27, the J call TRBJ2-7; 9 bases align to TRBD2. V lost 6 bases to trimming and J lost 1 base; unmatched junction nucleotides: 10. Germline V CDR1 and CDR2: MNHEY, SMNVEV (reference sequence). The CDR3 extends over 16 amino acids. The CDR3 bases are TGTGCCAGCAGGGTAGCGGGAGTGAGTAAGTCCTACGAGCAGTACTTC. Translating it yields CASRVAGVSKSYEQYF.

The chain employs TRBV19 and TRBJ2-5; 9 positions match TRBD2. The CDR3 has 16 amino acids. Germline V gene lookup returns CDR1 LNHDA and CDR2 SQIVND (reference sequence). V was pared by 3 bases and J by 5 bases, with 10 bases of the junction left unmatched. CDR3 coding DNA: TGTGCCAGTAGTATCTCTGAGACTAGCGGAGACGAGACCCAGTACTTC. It specifies CASSISETSGDETQYF. Supplemented by reference TRBV19 and TRBJ2-5, the full variable domain reads DGGITQSPKYLFRKEGQNVTLSCEQNLNHDAMYWYRQDPGQGLRLIYYSQIVNDFQKGDIAEGYSVSREKKESFPLTVTSAQKNPTAFYLCASSISETSGDETQYFGPGTRLLVL.

The chain joins TRBV4-1 to TRBJ1-2; 11 bases match TRBD1. CDR3 length: 15 residues. The trim removed 0 bases at V and 7 bases at J, leaving 4 bases unmatched. Germline loops: CDR1 MGHRA, CDR2 YSYEKL. CDR3 nucleotides: TGCGCCAGCAGCCAAGAAAGGGACAGGGGGTCTGGCTACACCTTC. Its translation is CASSQERDRGSGYTF.